The next 4 T cell receptor beta chains were all read from a single sample in a study of blood T cells in healthy people across ages. Sample-barcoded 5' priming and a J-beta primer mix drove a second PCR of roughly 6 to 12 cycles. In TCRdb, the 5' RACE reads were re-called with MiXCR into one record per CDR3 protein. The sample carries hundreds of thousands of distinct CDR3 sequences, roughly 25% recorded once. This sample also belongs to another study, concerning T cells of mothers and their children.

The specimen was blood. All receptors come from a boy younger than 18 in good health.

The CDR3 region has the DNA TGTGCCACCAGTGACCCCGGACTAGCGGGGGCCCAAGAGACCCAGTACTTC. Its translation: CATSDPGLAGAQETQYF. This sequence joins TRBV24-1 and TRBJ2-5; 13 bases match TRBD2. J was trimmed by 1 base and V by 4 bases; bases with no gene match: 5. This CDR3 is 17 amino acids long. Per the germline V gene, CDR1 is KGHDR and CDR2 is SFDVKD.

The CDR3 DNA follows: TGTGCCAGCAGTCGCACAGCGGGGCTCTCCTACAATGAGCAGTTCTTC. It yields the protein CASSRTAGLSYNEQFF. The J gene is TRBJ2-1, the V gene TRBV3-1, with 7 nucleotides matching TRBD2. V gave up 6 bases and J gave up 0 bases; unmatched junction bases: 8. This CDR3 spans 16 amino acids. Germline-derived CDR1 and CDR2 are LGHDT and YNNKEL (reference sequence).

This clonotype was counted at least ten times. The rearrangement links TRBV7-8 to TRBJ2-3, with 7 nucleotides matching TRBD1. CDR1 SGHVS and CDR2 FQNEAQ come from the germline V gene. The ends lost 3 bases at V and 6 bases at J; junction bases unmatched: 0. CDR3 length: 12 amino acids. This CDR3 is CASSLDRDTQYF. The CDR3 DNA reads TGTGCCAGCAGCTTGGACAGGGATACGCAGTATTTT.

The V and J genes are TRBV20-1 and TRBJ1-1; D is ambiguous. The CDR3 has 14 residues. Germline V CDR1 and CDR2: DFQATT, SNEGSKA (reference sequence). V dropped 0 bases and J dropped 5 bases, with 13 bases sitting between them. DNA of the CDR3: TGCAGTGCTAGAGATCTCGCAGGAGGGACTGAAGCTTTCTTT. Its translation: CSARDLAGGTEAFF.